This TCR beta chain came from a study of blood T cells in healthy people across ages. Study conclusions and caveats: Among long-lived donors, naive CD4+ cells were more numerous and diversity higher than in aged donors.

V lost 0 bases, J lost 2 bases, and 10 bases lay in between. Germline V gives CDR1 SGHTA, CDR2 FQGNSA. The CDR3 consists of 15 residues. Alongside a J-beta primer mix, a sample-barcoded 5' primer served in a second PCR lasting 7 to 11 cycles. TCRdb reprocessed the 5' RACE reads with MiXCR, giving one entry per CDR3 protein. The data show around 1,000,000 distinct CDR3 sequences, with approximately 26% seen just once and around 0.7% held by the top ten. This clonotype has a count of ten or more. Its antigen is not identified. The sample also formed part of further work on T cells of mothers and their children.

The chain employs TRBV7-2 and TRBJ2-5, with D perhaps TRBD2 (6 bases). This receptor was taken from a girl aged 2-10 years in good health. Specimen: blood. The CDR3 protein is CASSLASGQQETQYF. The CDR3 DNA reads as TGTGCCAGCAGCTTAGCAAGCGGGCAACAAGAGACCCAGTACTTC.